These 31 T cell receptor beta chains came from one sample sequenced in a study of shared clonotypes between healthy human individuals. Sequencing was performed with immunoSEQ multiplex PCR; in TCRdb, only in-frame clones are kept and a portion is missing. The sample has roughly 1,500,000 clones, around 98.5% seen once; the top ten hold 0.36%. Sequencing was carried out using naive CD4+ T cells sorted from blood. Subset specified: CD45RA+ positively selected. Every receptor here comes from a man aged 25 to 40 in good health.

The chain combines TRBV28 with TRBJ2-3; D gene ambiguous. The CDR3 runs to 14 residues. Germline V CDR1 and CDR2: MDHEN, SYDVKM. V shed 3 bases and J shed 0 bases, with 7 bases lying between them. CDR3 DNA: TGTGCCAGCAGTTTGCCCGCTAGCACAGATACGCAGTATTTT. This translates into CASSLPASTDTQYF.

The chain links TRBV18 to TRBJ2-7, with 10 positions matching TRBD1. Germline assignment: CDR1 KGHSH and CDR2 LQKENI. J was trimmed by 6 bases and V by 2 bases; bases with no gene match: 4. This CDR3 is 14 amino acids long. The CDR3 DNA reads TGTGCCAGCTCACCAGTCGGGACAGGGGTCGAGCAGTACTTC. Amino acids: CASSPVGTGVEQYF.

This chain links TRBV5-4 with TRBJ1-2, with a tentative D call TRBD1 (6 bases). The ends were cut back, 0 bases at V and 4 bases at J, with 16 bases in the middle. Germline CDR1 and CDR2: SGHNT and YYREEE (reference sequence). This CDR3 contains 16 residues. Here the CDR3 DNA reads TGTGCCAGCAGCTTGGCCGGGGGGCGCCCACTCTATGGCTACACCTTC. Residues: CASSLAGGRPLYGYTF.

The J gene is TRBJ2-6, the V gene TRBV18, with 12 bases lining up with TRBD2. The trim removed 3 bases at V and 3 bases at J, leaving 3 bases unmatched. From germline, CDR1 is KGHSH and CDR2 LQKENI. The CDR3 is 17 amino acids. The CDR3 loop reads CASSPTSGRVGANVLTF. In DNA form, the CDR3 reads TGTGCCAGCTCACCGACTAGCGGGAGAGTTGGGGCCAACGTCCTGACTTTC.

This chain connects TRBV5-1 to TRBJ2-7, with TRBD2 matching 9 bases. This CDR3 has 14 residues. With 9 bases clipped from V and 8 bases from J, the junction kept 15 bases outside the gene matches. The germline gives CDR1 SGHRS, CDR2 YFSETQ. The CDR3 nucleotides are TGCGCCATCCCGAAGCGGGAGGAGGGGCTTAAGCAGTACTTC. Protein sequence: CAIPKREEGLKQYF.

The chain couples TRBV6-6 to TRBJ2-3, with D maybe TRBD1 (5 bases). Trimming took 3 bases from V and 4 from J, leaving 14 bases between them. Per germline, CDR1 MNHNY and CDR2 SVGAGI (reference sequence). The CDR3 runs 15 residues. The CDR3 sequence is CASSYGAGRADTQYF. CDR3 DNA: TGTGCCAGCAGTTATGGAGCAGGGCGTGCAGATACGCAGTATTTT.

The rearrangement uses TRBV14 and TRBJ2-2; D tentatively reads TRBD1 or TRBD2 (5 bases each). The germline gives CDR1 SGHDN, CDR2 FVKESK. This CDR3 has 16 amino acids. Deletions cut 3 bases from V and 6 bases from J, with 17 bases between. The CDR3 DNA sequence: TGTGCCAGCAGCCATAGGGGACGTAACACCCCCGGGGAGCTGTTTTTT. This gives the protein CASSHRGRNTPGELFF.

A single count supports this clone. The genes are TRBV10-1 and TRBJ2-7, with TRBD2 as a possible D gene (6 bases). V lost 6 bases and J 5 bases, leaving 14 bases between the germline ends. This CDR3 has 13 amino acids. Germline V gene data show CDR1 as WNHNN and CDR2 as SYGVQD (reference sequence). This chain's CDR3 is CASRRDWVDEQYF. CDR3 nucleotides: TGCGCCAGCAGGAGGGACTGGGTGGACGAGCAGTACTTC.

This rearrangement joins TRBV4-1 to TRBJ1-2, with D maybe TRBD1 (6 bases). The CDR3 extends over 13 amino acids. Germline CDR1 reads MGHRA; CDR2 reads YSYEKL. The V gene lost 0 bases and the J gene lost 8 bases, with 10 bases spanning the gap. CDR3: CASSQEGARGYTF. The CDR3, as DNA: TGCGCCAGCAGCCAAGAGGGGGCGCGAGGCTACACCTTC.

This chain links TRBV19 with TRBJ2-1; 10 bases agree with TRBD1. CDR1 is LNHDA, CDR2 SQIVND, per germline (reference sequence). The V segment lost 8 bases and the J segment 8 bases; nucleotides outside the gene matches: 15. The CDR3 totals 16 residues. CDR3: CASATGQGVILDEQFF. DNA of the CDR3: TGTGCCAGTGCAACAGGACAGGGGGTTATTCTTGATGAGCAGTTCTTC.

The gene calls are TRBV19 and TRBJ1-1, with TRBD1 matching 8 bases. The J segment lost 7 bases and the V segment lost 7 bases, leaving 2 bases of the junction unmatched. This CDR3 has 11 residues. Germline V lookup: CDR1 LNHDA, CDR2 SQIVND (reference sequence). This CDR3 reads CASTGTGEAFF. The CDR3 nucleotides read TGTGCCAGTACCGGGACAGGTGAAGCTTTCTTT.

The rearrangement joins TRBV11-2 to TRBJ2-5, with 12 nucleotides matching TRBD2. The germline V gene encodes CDR1 SGHAT and CDR2 FQNNGV. After removal of 5 bases from V and 5 bases from J, the junction contained 6 bases not matched to a gene. This CDR3 is 15 amino acids long. The CDR3 sequence is CASSKGLAGWETQYF. CDR3 nucleotide sequence: TGTGCCAGCAGCAAAGGACTAGCGGGATGGGAGACCCAGTACTTC.

Regarding this clone: Other DNA sequences in this sample translate to the same CDR3. The chain is built from TRBV18 and TRBJ2-1; D may be TRBD2 (6 bases). The CDR3 totals 14 residues. The V gene's germline CDR1 is KGHSH and CDR2 LQKENI. Deletions cut 1 base from V and 8 bases from J, with 12 bases between. The CDR3 here is CASSPLTGGDEQFF. In DNA, the CDR3 is TGTGCCAGCTCACCACTAACAGGAGGGGATGAGCAGTTCTTC.

V is TRBV29-1 and J is TRBJ1-1, with 7 bases aligning to TRBD1. This CDR3 region has 9 residues. Looked up from germline, CDR1 is SQVTM and CDR2 is ANQGSEA. V shed 8 bases, J shed 10 bases, and the junction held 4 bases outside the gene matches. As DNA, the CDR3 is TGCAGCTCACAGGGGCCAGCTTTCTTT. Translating gives CSSQGPAFF.

J is TRBJ1-3 and V is TRBV9; no clear D gene. CDR1 and CDR2 (germline): SGDLS, YYNGEE. The CDR3 loop spans 16 amino acids. Trimming removed 4 bases at V and 0 bases at J, with 14 bases between. CDR3 protein: CASSTRIGGSGNTIYF. In DNA form, the CDR3 reads TGTGCCAGCAGCACGCGTATCGGCGGCTCTGGAAACACCATATATTTT.

V gene TRBV6-1 combines with J gene TRBJ2-1; no clear D. V lost 8 bases, J lost 0 bases, and 8 bases lay in between. This CDR3 is built from 13 residues. CDR1 MNHNS and CDR2 SASEGT come from the germline V gene. DNA for the CDR3: TGTGCCAGCCGGAGTAGCTCCTACAATGAGCAGTTCTTC. Amino acids: CASRSSSYNEQFF.

The J gene is TRBJ1-1, the V gene TRBV6-5; D remains unclear. The CDR3 is 16 amino acids. Per the germline V gene, CDR1 is MNHEY and CDR2 is SVGAGI. V dropped 4 bases and J dropped 5 bases, with 20 bases sitting between them. DNA for the CDR3: TGTGCCAGCAGTTCGACCGGGAAACCCGCTGTTACTGAAGCTTTCTTT. It translates to CASSSTGKPAVTEAFF.

The chain combines TRBV28 with TRBJ1-5; a possible D gene is TRBD1 (5 bases). CDR3 length: 15 residues. Trimming shortened V by 6 bases and J by 0 bases, and 12 bases separated the two germline ends. CDR1 and CDR2 (germline): MDHEN, SYDVKM. The CDR3 region has the DNA TGTGCCAGCAGGCCCCCGGGGACTAGCAATCAGCCCCAGCATTTT. This translates into CASRPPGTSNQPQHF.

This rearrangement joins TRBV30 to TRBJ2-3, with 9 bases matching TRBD2. Germline CDR1 GTSNPN, CDR2 SVGIG (reference sequence). The CDR3 is 13 amino acids. Trimming removed 4 bases from V and 4 bases from J; junction bases left unmatched: 3. In DNA, the CDR3 is TGTGCCTGGAACGGCGGGAGGGCAGATACGCAGTATTTT. This sequence encodes CAWNGGRADTQYF.

This chain links TRBV6-5 with TRBJ2-7; D uncertain. This CDR3 comprises 16 residues. V dropped 2 bases and J dropped 0 bases, with 14 bases sitting between them. The V gene's germline CDR1 is MNHEY and CDR2 SVGAGI. CDR3 coding DNA: TGTGCCAGCAGTTACAGGCAACGAAGGAGCTCCTACGAGCAGTACTTC. Amino acids: CASSYRQRRSSYEQYF.

The gene calls are TRBV7-6 and TRBJ2-2; possibly TRBD1 for D (8 bases). The CDR3 is 16 amino acids. The V gene lost 5 bases and the J gene lost 5 bases, with 18 bases spanning the gap. Germline V gene lookup returns CDR1 SGHVS and CDR2 FNYEAQ. Here the CDR3 DNA reads TGTGCCAGCAGCCCCCAGGGGGCGGGAGTAACCGGGGAGCTGTTTTTT. Protein product: CASSPQGAGVTGELFF. Filled out from reference TRBV7-6 and TRBJ2-2, the complete variable domain reads GAGVSQSPRYKVTKRGQDVALRCDPISGHVSLYWYRQALGQGPEFLTYFNYEAQQDKSGLPNDRFSAERPEGSISTLTIQRTEQRDSAMYRCASSPQGAGVTGELFFGEGSRLTVL.

This chain links TRBV11-1 with TRBJ2-7; D might be TRBD2 (5 bases). Deletions cut 5 bases from V and 6 bases from J, with 17 bases between. CDR1 is SGHAT and CDR2 is FQDESV in the germline V gene (reference sequence). The CDR3 sequence is 14 residues long. CDR3 loop: CASSPLWGVTEQYF. In DNA form, the CDR3 reads TGTGCCAGCAGCCCCCTTTGGGGAGTTACCGAGCAGTACTTC. Combining the CDR3 with reference TRBV11-1 and TRBJ2-7 gives the whole variable domain EAEVAQSPRYKITEKSQAVAFWCDPISGHATLYWYRQILGQGPELLVQFQDESVVDDSQLPKDRFSAERLKGVDSTLKIQPAELGDSAMYLCASSPLWGVTEQYFGPGTRLTVT.

The chain couples TRBV6-1 to TRBJ1-2; TRBD1 is a possible D gene (5 bases). CDR1 and CDR2 (germline): MNHNS, SASEGT. CDR3 length equals 16 residues. V was cut by 3 bases and J by 0 bases, with 14 bases left in between. The CDR3 loop is CASSELGDGANYGYTF. The CDR3 DNA follows: TGTGCCAGCAGTGAGCTAGGGGACGGAGCTAACTATGGCTACACCTTC.

The rearrangement uses TRBV14 and TRBJ2-7, with D tentatively TRBD2 (5 bases). Trimming left V 2 bases short and J 4 bases short, with 12 bases between. The CDR3 is 14 amino acids. Germline V CDR1 and CDR2: SGHDN, FVKESK. CDR3 DNA sequence: TGTGCCAGCAGCCAATTGTGGGAGCAGTACGAGCAGTACTTC. Translation: CASSQLWEQYEQYF. Complete variable domain (other parts from reference TRBV14 and TRBJ2-7): EAGVTQFPSHSVIEKGQTVTLRCDPISGHDNLYWYRRVMGKEIKFLLHFVKESKQDESGMPNNRFLAERTGGTYSTLKVQPAELEDSGVYFCASSQLWEQYEQYFGPGTRLTVT.

The rearrangement uses TRBV9 and TRBJ2-2, with 8 bases aligning to TRBD1. The germline CDR1 and CDR2 sequences are SGDLS and YYNGEE. This CDR3 spans 14 amino acids. J was trimmed by 6 bases and V by 2 bases; bases with no gene match: 3. The CDR3 DNA reads TGTGCCAGCAGCGTGACAGGGGCGGCCGGGGAGCTGTTTTTT. Protein sequence: CASSVTGAAGELFF.

CDR3: CASSQDWGRGHEQYF. CDR3 DNA: TGCGCCAGCAGCCAAGATTGGGGCAGGGGGCACGAGCAGTACTTC. The J gene is TRBJ2-7, the V gene TRBV4-3, with 8 nucleotides matching TRBD1. V shed 0 bases and J 5 bases; nucleotides not matched to a gene: 6. Germline CDR1 LGHNA, CDR2 YSLEER. The CDR3 is 15 amino acids.

The genes are TRBV30 and TRBJ1-5; D ambiguous. The CDR3 is 13 residues long. From germline, CDR1 is GTSNPN and CDR2 SVGIG (reference sequence). The V gene lost 5 bases and the J gene lost 4 bases, with 12 bases spanning the gap. The CDR3 nucleotides read TGTGCCTGGCAGGCTGGGCGGAATCAGCCCCAGCATTTT. Residues: CAWQAGRNQPQHF.

V gene TRBV28 combines with J gene TRBJ2-7, with D unclear. Germline CDR1 is MDHEN and CDR2 is SYDVKM. The CDR3 has 11 amino acids. Trimming left V 5 bases short and J 4 bases short, with 6 bases between. The CDR3 loop is CASSRLYEQYF. DNA of the CDR3: TGTGCCAGCAGTCGGCTGTACGAGCAGTACTTC.

The CDR3 is CASSLSHRGGNQPQHF. CDR3 coding DNA: TGTGCCAGCAGCTTATCTCACAGGGGTGGCAATCAGCCCCAGCATTTT. The gene calls are TRBV7-2 and TRBJ1-5, with 7 bases fitting TRBD1. The CDR3 spans 16 residues. Trimming at V came to 2 bases and at J to 2 bases, leaving 6 bases not matched to a gene. The germline CDR1 and CDR2 sequences are SGHTA and FQGNSA.

V gene TRBV5-1 combines with J gene TRBJ2-2; the D gene is possibly TRBD2 (6 bases). Germline CDR1 is SGHRS and CDR2 is YFSETQ. The CDR3 contains 16 residues. V lost 0 bases to trimming and J lost 4 bases, with 13 bases between them. The chain's CDR3 is CASSLAVGGVTGELFF. The CDR3 nucleotides are TGCGCCAGCAGCTTGGCCGTGGGAGGCGTCACCGGGGAGCTGTTTTTT.

The V gene is TRBV10-2, the J gene TRBJ2-2; 14 bases are a match to TRBD2. Germline V CDR1 and CDR2: WSHSY, SAAADI. V was pared by 6 bases and J by 4 bases, with 4 bases of the junction left unmatched. The CDR3 sequence is 16 residues long. The DNA of the CDR3 is TGCGCCAGCAGCATAGGGACTAGCGGGAGCACCGGGGAGCTGTTTTTT. Its translation: CASSIGTSGSTGELFF.